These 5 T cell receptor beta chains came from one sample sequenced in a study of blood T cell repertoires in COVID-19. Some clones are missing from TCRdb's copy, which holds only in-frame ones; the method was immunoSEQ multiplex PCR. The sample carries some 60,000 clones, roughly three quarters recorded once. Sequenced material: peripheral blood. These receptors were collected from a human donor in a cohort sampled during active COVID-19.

The CDR3 nucleotides are TGTGCCAGTAGCCTCTCTGGAAACACCATATATTTT. This encodes CASSLSGNTIYF. The V call is TRBV19, the J call TRBJ1-3; D is undetermined. V was pared by 6 bases and J by 0 bases, with 3 bases between. Germline CDR1 is LNHDA and CDR2 is SQIVND (reference sequence). This CDR3 comprises 12 residues.

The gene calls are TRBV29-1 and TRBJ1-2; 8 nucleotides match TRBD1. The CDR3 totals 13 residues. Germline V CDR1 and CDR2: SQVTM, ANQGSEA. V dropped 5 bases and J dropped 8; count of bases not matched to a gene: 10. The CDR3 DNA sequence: TGCAGCGTTTCAGGGGGCTCAGGCGACGGCTACACCTTC. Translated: CSVSGGSGDGYTF.

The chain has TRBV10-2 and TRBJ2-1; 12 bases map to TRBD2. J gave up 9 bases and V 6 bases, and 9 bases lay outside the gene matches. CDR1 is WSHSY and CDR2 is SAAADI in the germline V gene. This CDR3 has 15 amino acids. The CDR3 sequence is CASRELAGGTREQFF. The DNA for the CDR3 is TGCGCCAGCAGGGAACTAGCGGGAGGAACGCGTGAGCAGTTCTTC.

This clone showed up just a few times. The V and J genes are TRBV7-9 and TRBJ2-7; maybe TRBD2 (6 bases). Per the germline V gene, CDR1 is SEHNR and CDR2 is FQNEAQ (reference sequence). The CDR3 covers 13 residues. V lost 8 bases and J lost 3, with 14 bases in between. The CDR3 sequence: CASSPVADYEQYF. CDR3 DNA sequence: TGTGCCAGCTCTCCCGTAGCGGACTACGAGCAGTACTTC. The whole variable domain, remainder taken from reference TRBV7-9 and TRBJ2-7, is DTGVSQNPRHKITKRGQNVTFRCDPISEHNRLYWYRQTLGQGPEFLTYFQNEAQLEKSRLLSDRFSAERPKGSFSTLEIQRTEQGDSAMYLCASSPVADYEQYFGPGTRLTVT.

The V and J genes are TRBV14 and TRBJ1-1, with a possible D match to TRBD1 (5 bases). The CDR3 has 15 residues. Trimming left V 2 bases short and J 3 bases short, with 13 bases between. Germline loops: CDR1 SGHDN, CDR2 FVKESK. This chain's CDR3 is CASSQLGGNYTEAFF. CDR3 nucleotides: TGTGCCAGCAGCCAATTGGGGGGTAATTACACTGAAGCTTTCTTT.